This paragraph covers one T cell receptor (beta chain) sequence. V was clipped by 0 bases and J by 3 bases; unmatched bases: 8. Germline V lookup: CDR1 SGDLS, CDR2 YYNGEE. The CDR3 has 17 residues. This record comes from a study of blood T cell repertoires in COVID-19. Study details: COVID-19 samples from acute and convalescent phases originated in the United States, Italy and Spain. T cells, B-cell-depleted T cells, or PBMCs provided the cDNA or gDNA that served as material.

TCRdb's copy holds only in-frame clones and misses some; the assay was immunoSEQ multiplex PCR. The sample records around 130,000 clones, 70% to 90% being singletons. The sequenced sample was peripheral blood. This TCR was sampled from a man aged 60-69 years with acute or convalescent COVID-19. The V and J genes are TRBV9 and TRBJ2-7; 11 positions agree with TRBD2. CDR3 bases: TGTGCCAGCAGCGTAGGCGATAGTGGGACTAGCGGCTACGAGCAGTACTTC. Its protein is CASSVGDSGTSGYEQYF.